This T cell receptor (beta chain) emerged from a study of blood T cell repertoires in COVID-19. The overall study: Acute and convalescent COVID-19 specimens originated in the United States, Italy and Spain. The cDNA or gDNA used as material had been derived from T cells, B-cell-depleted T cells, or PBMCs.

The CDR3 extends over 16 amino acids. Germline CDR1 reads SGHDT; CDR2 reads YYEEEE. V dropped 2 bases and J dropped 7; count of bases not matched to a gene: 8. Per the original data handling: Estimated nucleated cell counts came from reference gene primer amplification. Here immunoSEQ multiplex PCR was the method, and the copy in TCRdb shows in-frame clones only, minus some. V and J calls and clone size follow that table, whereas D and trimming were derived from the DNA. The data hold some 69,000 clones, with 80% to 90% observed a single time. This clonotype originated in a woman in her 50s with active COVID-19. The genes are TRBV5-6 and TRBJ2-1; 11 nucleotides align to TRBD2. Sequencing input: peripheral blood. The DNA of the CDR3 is TGTGCCAGCAGCTTACCTTTAGCGGGAGGGCGGAATGAGCAGTTCTTC. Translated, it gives CASSLPLAGGRNEQFF.